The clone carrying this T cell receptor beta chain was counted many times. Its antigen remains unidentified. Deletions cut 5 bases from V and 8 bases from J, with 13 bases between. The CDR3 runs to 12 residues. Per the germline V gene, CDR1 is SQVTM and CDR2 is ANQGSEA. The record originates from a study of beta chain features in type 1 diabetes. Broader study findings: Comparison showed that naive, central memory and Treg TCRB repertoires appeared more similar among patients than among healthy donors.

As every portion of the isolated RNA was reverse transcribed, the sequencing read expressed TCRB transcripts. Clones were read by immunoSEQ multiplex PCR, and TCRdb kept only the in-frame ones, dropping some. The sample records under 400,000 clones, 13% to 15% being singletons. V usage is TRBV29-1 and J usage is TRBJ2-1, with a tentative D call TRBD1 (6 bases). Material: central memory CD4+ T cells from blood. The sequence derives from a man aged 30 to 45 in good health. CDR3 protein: CSVNRAGDEQFF. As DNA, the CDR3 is TGCAGCGTTAACAGGGCAGGCGATGAGCAGTTCTTC.